The TCR beta chain under discussion was sequenced for a study of PD-1 blockade in classical Hodgkin lymphoma. Study-wide findings and caveats: The study found that TCR diversity rose significantly by C4D1 in CD4+ but not CD8+ cells. Anyone who began nivolumab under 1 year after ASCT was excluded. Before treatment, complete responders showed about the same diversity as newly diagnosed patients.

Germline V gene lookup returns CDR1 MNHEY and CDR2 SVGAGI. This CDR3 comprises 14 residues. The V segment lost 7 bases and the J segment 0 bases; nucleotides outside the gene matches: 6. As to this clone: Its specificity is unknown.

Profiled with immunoSEQ multiplex PCR; TCRdb holds only in-frame clones, not every one. The data contain about 29,000 clones, about 81% of them singletons. Relapse was seen in all patients after autologous stem cell transplantation, and brentuximab vedotin exposure was variable. This chain uses TRBV6-5 with TRBJ2-7; 7 bases align to TRBD1. This specimen consisted of peripheral blood mononuclear cells (PBMCs), obtained before the second cycle of nivolumab. This clonotype was sampled from a human donor with classical Hodgkin lymphoma. The CDR3 is CASMLDRSSYEQYF. The CDR3, as DNA: TGTGCCAGCATGCTGGACAGGAGCTCCTACGAGCAGTACTTC.